This T cell receptor (beta chain) is from a study of T cell responses to AZD1222 COVID-19 vaccine. The CDR3 spans 15 residues. Deletions cut 3 bases from V and 1 base from J, with 10 bases between. Germline V gene data show CDR1 as LNHDA and CDR2 as SQIVND (reference sequence). Assay used: immunoSEQ multiplex PCR; TCRdb lists only in-frame clones, some missing. The sample lists some 78,000 clones; about four fifths were seen once. This TCR was recovered from an adult who received the AZD1222 COVID-19 vaccine. The chain joins TRBV19 to TRBJ1-5, with a tentative D call TRBD1 (6 bases). The sample consisted of peripheral blood, taken 28 days after the second AZD1222 dose. The DNA for the CDR3 is TGTGCCAGTAGTATGGGGGCACGAAGCAATCAGCCCCAGCATTTT. It is translated as CASSMGARSNQPQHF.